The TCR beta chain described here comes from a study of T cell changes during pregnancy in multiple sclerosis. V was pared by 1 base and J by 6 bases, with 8 bases of the junction left unmatched. The CDR3 runs to 17 residues. CDR1 is LGHNA and CDR2 is YSLEER in the germline V gene. Only in-frame clones appear in the TCRdb table, and some are missing; sequencing was by immunoSEQ multiplex PCR. The table lists 35,000 to 55,000 clones, 75% to 95% of them singletons. The receptor comes from a female donor with multiple sclerosis, enrolled in a pregnancy study. The material was CD4+ T cells from peripheral blood mononuclear cells, obtained before pregnancy. V and J are TRBV4-3 and TRBJ2-3, with 12 bases aligning to TRBD2. The CDR3, as DNA: TGCGCCAGCAGCCAAGGGGCCCTAGCGGGGGGGCCGGATACGCAGTATTTT. Protein: CASSQGALAGGPDTQYF.